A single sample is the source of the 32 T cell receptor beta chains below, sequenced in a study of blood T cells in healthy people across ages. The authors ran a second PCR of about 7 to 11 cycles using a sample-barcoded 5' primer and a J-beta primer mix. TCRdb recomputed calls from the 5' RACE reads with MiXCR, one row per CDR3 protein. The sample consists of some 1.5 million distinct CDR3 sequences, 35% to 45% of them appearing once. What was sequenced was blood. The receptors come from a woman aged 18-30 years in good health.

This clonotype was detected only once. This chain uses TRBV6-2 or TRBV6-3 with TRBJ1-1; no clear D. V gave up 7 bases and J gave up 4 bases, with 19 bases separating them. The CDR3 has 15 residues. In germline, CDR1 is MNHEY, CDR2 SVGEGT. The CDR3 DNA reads TGTGCCAGCATTGGGGTCCTCCCAGGAGGCACTGAAGCTTTCTTT. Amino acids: CASIGVLPGGTEAFF.

The CDR3 nucleotides are TGTGCCAGCAGCTTAGACAGGGGCAGAGAAGAGACCCAGTACTTC. It specifies CASSLDRGREETQYF. The chain uses TRBV7-9 and TRBJ2-5; 7 positions agree with TRBD1. The CDR3 has 15 residues. The junction had 5 bases not matched to a gene; V was cut back by 1 base and J by 3 bases. CDR1 is SEHNR, CDR2 FQNEAQ, per germline (reference sequence).

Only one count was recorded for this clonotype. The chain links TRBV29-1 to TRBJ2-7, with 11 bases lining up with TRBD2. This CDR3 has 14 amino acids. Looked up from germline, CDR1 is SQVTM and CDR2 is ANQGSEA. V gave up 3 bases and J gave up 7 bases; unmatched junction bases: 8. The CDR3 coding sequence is TGCAGCGTTGAGGAGGGACTAGCGGTACCTGAGCAGTACTTC. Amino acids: CSVEEGLAVPEQYF.

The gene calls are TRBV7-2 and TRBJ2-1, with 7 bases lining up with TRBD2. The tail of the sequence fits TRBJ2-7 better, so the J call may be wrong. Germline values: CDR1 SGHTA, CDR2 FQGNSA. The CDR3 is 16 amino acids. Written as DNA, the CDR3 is TGTGCCAGCAGCTTAGGTCCGGCTAGCGGCTACAATGAGCAGTACTTC. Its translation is CASSLGPASGYNEQYF.

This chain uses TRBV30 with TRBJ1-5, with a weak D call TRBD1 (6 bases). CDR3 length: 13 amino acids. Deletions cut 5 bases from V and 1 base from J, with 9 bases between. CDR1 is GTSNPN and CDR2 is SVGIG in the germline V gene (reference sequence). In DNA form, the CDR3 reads TGTGCCTGGGCGGACAGCAGCAATCAGCCCCAGCATTTT. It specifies CAWADSSNQPQHF.

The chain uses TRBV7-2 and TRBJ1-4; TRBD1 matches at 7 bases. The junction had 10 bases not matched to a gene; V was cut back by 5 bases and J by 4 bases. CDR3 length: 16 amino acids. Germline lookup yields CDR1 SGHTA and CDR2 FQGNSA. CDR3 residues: CASSGAGTAINEKLFF. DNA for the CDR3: TGTGCCAGCAGCGGAGCTGGGACAGCTATTAATGAAAAACTGTTTTTT.

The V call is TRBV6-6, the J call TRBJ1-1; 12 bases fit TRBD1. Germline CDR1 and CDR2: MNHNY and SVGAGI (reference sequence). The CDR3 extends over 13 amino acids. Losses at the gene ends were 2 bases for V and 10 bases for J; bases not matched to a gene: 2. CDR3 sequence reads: CASSYGTGGRAFF. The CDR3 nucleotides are TGTGCCAGCAGTTACGGGACAGGGGGCAGAGCTTTCTTT.

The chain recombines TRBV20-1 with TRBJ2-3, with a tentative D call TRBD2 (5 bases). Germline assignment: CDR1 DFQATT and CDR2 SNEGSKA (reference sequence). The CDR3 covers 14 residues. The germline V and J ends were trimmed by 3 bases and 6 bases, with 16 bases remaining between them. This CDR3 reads CSASSAGHTDTQYF. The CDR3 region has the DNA TGCAGTGCTAGTTCGGCGGGCCACACTGATACGCAGTATTTT.

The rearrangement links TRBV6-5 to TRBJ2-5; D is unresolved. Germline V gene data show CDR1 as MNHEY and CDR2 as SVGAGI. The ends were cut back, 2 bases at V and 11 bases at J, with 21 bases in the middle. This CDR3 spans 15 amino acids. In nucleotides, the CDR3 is TGTGCCAGCAGTTACAGCCCAAGGGTTTACAATGAGCAGTACTTC. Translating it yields CASSYSPRVYNEQYF.

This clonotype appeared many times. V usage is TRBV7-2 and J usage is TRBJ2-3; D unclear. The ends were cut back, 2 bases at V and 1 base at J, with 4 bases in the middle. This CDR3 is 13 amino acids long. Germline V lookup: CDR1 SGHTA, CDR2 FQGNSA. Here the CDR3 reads CASSLSRTDTQYF. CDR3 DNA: TGTGCCAGCAGCTTAAGCCGCACAGATACGCAGTATTTT. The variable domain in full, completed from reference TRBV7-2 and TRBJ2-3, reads GAGVSQSPSNKVTEKGKDVELRCDPISGHTALYWYRQSLGQGLEFLIYFQGNSAPDKSGLPSDRFSAERTGGSVSTLTIQRTQQEDSAVYLCASSLSRTDTQYFGPGTRLTVL.

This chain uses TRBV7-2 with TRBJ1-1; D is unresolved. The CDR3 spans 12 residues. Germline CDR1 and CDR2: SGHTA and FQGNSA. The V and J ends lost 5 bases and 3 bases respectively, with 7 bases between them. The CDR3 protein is CASSQTDTEAFF. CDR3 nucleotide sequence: TGTGCCAGCAGCCAGACGGACACTGAAGCTTTCTTT. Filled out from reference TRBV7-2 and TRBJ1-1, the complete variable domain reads GAGVSQSPSNKVTEKGKDVELRCDPISGHTALYWYRQSLGQGLEFLIYFQGNSAPDKSGLPSDRFSAERTGGSVSTLTIQRTQQEDSAVYLCASSQTDTEAFFGQGTRLTVV.

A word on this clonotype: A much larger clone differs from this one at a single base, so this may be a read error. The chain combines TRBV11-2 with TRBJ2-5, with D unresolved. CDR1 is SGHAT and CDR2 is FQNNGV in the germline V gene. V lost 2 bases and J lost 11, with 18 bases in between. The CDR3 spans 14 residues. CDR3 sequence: CASSLHSLTNEQYF. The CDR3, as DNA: TGTGCCAGCAGCTTACATAGCCTCACAAATGAGCAGTACTTC.

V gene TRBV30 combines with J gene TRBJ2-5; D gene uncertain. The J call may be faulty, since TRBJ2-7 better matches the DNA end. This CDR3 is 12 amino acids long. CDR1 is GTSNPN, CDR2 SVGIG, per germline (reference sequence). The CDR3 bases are TGTGCCTGGAGTGGTACAGCTAACGAGCAGTACTTC. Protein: CAWSGTANEQYF.

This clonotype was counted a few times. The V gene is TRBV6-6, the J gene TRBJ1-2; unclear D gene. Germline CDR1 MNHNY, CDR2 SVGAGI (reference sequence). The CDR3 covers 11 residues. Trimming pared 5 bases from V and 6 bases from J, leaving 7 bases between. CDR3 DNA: TGTGCCAGCAGTCCGAGCGATGGCTACACCTTC. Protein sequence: CASSPSDGYTF.

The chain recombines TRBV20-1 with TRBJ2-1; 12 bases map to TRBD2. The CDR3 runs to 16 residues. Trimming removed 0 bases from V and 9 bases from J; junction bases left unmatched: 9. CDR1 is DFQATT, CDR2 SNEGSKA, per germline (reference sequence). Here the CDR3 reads CSARDVTSGRILEQFF. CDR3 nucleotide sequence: TGCAGTGCTAGAGACGTGACTAGCGGGAGAATTCTTGAGCAGTTCTTC.

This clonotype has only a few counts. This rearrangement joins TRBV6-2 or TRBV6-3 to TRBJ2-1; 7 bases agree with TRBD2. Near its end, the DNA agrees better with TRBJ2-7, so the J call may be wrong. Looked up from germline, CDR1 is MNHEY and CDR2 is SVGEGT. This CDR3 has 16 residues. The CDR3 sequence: CASSYPLGGVYNEQYF. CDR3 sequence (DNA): TGTGCCAGCAGTTACCCTCTGGGGGGGGTCTACAATGAGCAGTACTTC.

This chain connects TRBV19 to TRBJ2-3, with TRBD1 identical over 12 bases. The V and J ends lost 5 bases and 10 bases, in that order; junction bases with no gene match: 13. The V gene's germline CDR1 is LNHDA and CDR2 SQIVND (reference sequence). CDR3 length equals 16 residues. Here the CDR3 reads CASSSWDRGLTRSQYF. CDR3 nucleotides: TGTGCCAGTAGTTCCTGGGACAGGGGGCTTACGAGATCGCAGTATTTT.

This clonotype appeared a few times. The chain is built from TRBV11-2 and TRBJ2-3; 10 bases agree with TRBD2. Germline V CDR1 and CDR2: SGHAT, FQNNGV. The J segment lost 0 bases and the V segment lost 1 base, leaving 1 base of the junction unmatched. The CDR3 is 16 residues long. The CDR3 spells CASSLAGLASTDTQYF. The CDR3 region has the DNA TGTGCCAGCAGCTTAGCGGGACTAGCGAGCACAGATACGCAGTATTTT.

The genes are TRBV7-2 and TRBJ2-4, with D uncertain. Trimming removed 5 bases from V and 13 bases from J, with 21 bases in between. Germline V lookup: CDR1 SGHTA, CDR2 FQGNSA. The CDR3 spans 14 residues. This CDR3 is CASSLVGRNEEQYF. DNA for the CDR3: TGTGCCAGCAGCCTAGTCGGCAGAAATGAGGAGCAGTACTTC.

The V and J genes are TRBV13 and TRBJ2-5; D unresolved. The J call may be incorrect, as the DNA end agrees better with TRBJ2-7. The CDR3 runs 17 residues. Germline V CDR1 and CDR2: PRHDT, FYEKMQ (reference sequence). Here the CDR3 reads CASSLGTRRTLTDEQYF. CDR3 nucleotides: TGTGCCAGCAGCTTAGGAACGAGGCGGACGCTCACCGACGAGCAGTACTTC.

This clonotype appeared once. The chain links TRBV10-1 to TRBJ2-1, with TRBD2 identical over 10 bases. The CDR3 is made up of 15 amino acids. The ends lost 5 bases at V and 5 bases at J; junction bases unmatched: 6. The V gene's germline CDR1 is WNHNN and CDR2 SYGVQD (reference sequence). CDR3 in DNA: TGCGCCAGCAGTCCCACTAGCGGGATAAACAATGAGCAGTTCTTC. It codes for CASSPTSGINNEQFF.

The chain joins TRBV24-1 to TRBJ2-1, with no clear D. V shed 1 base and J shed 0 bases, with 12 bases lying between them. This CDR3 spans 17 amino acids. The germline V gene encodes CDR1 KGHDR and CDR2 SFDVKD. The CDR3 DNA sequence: TGTGCCACCAGTGATTTTCCGGCGGAAAGCTCCTACAATGAGCAGTTCTTC. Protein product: CATSDFPAESSYNEQFF.

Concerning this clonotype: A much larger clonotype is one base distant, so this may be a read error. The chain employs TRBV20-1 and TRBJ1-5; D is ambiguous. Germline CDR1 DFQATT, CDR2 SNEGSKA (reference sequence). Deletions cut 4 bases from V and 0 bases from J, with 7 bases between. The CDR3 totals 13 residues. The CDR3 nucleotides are TGCAGTGCTAAGGTTGATAGCAATCAGCCCCAGCATTTT. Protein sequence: CSAKVDSNQPQHF.

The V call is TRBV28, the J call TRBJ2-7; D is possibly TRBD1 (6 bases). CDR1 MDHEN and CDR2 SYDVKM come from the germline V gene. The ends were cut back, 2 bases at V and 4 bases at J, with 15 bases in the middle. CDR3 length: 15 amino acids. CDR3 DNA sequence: TGTGCCAGCAGTTTAAAGGTCAGGGGAAGGTACGAGCAGTACTTC. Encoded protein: CASSLKVRGRYEQYF.

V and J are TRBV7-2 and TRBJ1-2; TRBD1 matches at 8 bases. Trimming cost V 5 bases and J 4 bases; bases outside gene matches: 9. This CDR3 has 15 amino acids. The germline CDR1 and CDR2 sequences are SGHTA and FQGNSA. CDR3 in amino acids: CASSAQGGAGYGYTF. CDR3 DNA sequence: TGTGCCAGCAGCGCACAGGGGGGCGCGGGCTATGGCTACACCTTC.

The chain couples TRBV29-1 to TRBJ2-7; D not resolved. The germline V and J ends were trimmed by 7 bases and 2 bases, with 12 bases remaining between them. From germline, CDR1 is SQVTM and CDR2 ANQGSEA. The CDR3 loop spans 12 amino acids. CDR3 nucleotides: TGCAGCGCCCACAATCAAGCCTACGAGCAGTACTTC. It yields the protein CSAHNQAYEQYF.

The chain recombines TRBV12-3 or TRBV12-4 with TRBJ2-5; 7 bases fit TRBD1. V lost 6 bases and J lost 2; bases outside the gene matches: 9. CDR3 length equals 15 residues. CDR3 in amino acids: CASSLGTALQETQYF. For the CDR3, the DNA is TGTGCCAGCAGCCTCGGGACAGCCCTTCAAGAGACCCAGTACTTC.

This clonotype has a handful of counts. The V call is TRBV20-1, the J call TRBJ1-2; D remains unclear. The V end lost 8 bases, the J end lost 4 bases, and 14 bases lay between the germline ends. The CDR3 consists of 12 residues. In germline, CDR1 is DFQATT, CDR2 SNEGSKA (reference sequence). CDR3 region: CSTKPGPYGYTF. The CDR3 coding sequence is TGCAGTACGAAACCCGGGCCCTATGGCTACACCTTC.

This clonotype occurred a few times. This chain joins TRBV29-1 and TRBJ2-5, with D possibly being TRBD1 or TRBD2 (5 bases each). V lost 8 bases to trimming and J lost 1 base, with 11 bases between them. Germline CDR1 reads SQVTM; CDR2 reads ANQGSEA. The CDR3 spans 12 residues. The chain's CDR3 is CSFGTVQETQYF. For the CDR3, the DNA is TGCAGCTTCGGGACCGTCCAAGAGACCCAGTACTTC.

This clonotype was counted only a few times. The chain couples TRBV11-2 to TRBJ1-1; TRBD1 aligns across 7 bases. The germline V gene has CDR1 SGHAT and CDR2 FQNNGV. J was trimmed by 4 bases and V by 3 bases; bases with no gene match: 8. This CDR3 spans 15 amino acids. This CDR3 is CASSFPQGSSTEAFF. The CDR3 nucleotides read TGTGCCAGCAGCTTTCCACAGGGGTCTTCCACTGAAGCTTTCTTT.

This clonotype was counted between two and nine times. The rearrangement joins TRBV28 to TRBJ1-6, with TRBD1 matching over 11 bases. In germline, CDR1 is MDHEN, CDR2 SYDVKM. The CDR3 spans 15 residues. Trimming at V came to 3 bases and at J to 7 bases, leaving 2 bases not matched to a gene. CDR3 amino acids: CASSFGQGANSPLHF. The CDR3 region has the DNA TGTGCCAGCAGTTTTGGACAGGGGGCGAATTCACCCCTCCACTTT.

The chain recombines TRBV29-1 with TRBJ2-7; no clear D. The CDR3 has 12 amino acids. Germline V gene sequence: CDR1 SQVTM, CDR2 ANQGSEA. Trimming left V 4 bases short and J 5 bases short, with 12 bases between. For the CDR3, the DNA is TGCAGCGTTGTAATAGGGTGGGACGAGCAGTACTTC. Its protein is CSVVIGWDEQYF.